One sample yielded the 15 T cell receptor beta chains listed below, sequenced in a study of shared clonotypes between healthy human individuals (TCRdb year 2020). Receptor amplification or capture employed the immunoSEQ multiplex PCR assay. Imported from immuneACCESS, the table was reduced by TCRdb to in-frame sequences with V and J called. These copies leave out some clones; in studies compared against another copy, an unresolved V gene accounts for under half, and the cause of the remainder is not known. Counted in this sample were nearly 1 million clones; around three quarters of them appeared once. Together, the top ten hold approximately 1.5% of the sample. The sample was memory CD4+ T cells sorted from blood. What the cell subset or site label conveys for this sample: CD45RA-negative fraction. All receptors come from a man aged 18 to 30 in good health.

This clone was counted once. V and J are TRBV5-1 and TRBJ2-7, with D maybe TRBD2 (5 bases). In germline, CDR1 is SGHRS, CDR2 YFSETQ. The CDR3 loop spans 15 amino acids. Deletions cut 1 base from V and 3 bases from J, with 14 bases between. The CDR3 nucleotides read TGCGCCAGCAGCTTGAACTCGGACTTTGACTACGAGCAGTACTTC. This codes for CASSLNSDFDYEQYF.

The chain has TRBV11-1 and TRBJ2-2; either TRBD1 or TRBD2 may supply D (5 bases each). In germline, CDR1 is SGHAT, CDR2 FQDESV (reference sequence). The CDR3 has 14 residues. Trimming shortened V by 5 bases and J by 4 bases, and 11 bases separated the two germline ends. CDR3 amino acids: CASSPRDPTGELFF. CDR3 DNA sequence: TGTGCCAGCAGCCCAAGGGACCCCACCGGGGAGCTGTTTTTT.

This clone was seen a few times. The chain combines TRBV2 with TRBJ1-3; D possibly corresponds to TRBD1 (5 bases). Trimming cost V 6 bases and J 0 bases, with 18 bases left between them. Per germline, CDR1 SNHLY and CDR2 FYNNEI. CDR3 size: 17 residues. The chain's CDR3 is CASRQLGWGDSGNTIYF. In nucleotides, the CDR3 is TGTGCCAGCAGACAACTTGGATGGGGGGACTCTGGAAACACCATATATTTT.

For this clone: Other DNA sequences in the sample encode the same CDR3. The J gene is TRBJ1-1, the V gene TRBV29-1; unclear D gene. The CDR3 length is 13 residues. V was clipped by 3 bases and J by 1 base, with 9 bases between them. CDR1 is SQVTM and CDR2 is ANQGSEA in the germline V gene. This CDR3 reads CSVEVTPNTEAFF. The CDR3 DNA reads TGCAGCGTTGAGGTCACTCCGAACACTGAAGCTTTCTTT.

The rearrangement uses TRBV5-1 and TRBJ1-2; 9 bases map to TRBD1. Looked up from germline, CDR1 is SGHRS and CDR2 is YFSETQ. V dropped 4 bases and J dropped 6; count of bases not matched to a gene: 10. The length of the CDR3 is 15 residues. The CDR3 loop is CASSPQPGTGNGYTF. The CDR3, as DNA: TGCGCCAGCAGCCCACAACCCGGGACAGGGAATGGCTACACCTTC.

The chain links TRBV2 to TRBJ1-5, with 7 bases identical to TRBD1. V was clipped by 6 bases and J by 4 bases; unmatched bases: 6. Germline CDR1 and CDR2: SNHLY and FYNNEI. The CDR3 covers 14 residues. The CDR3 DNA is TGTGCCAGCAGGGGGGACAGTAAGAATCAGCCCCAGCATTTT. Translated, it gives CASRGDSKNQPQHF.

The chain combines TRBV6-1 with TRBJ2-7; D is unresolved. The CDR3 spans 14 residues. Germline values: CDR1 MNHNS, CDR2 SASEGT. Trimming left V 5 bases short and J 3 bases short, with 14 bases between. CDR3 protein: CASSTEAARYEQYF. CDR3 DNA sequence: TGTGCCAGCAGTACCGAGGCCGCCCGCTACGAGCAGTACTTC.

The V call is TRBV5-1, the J call TRBJ1-3; perhaps TRBD1 as D (5 bases). The CDR3 has 15 amino acids. From germline, CDR1 is SGHRS and CDR2 YFSETQ. The germline V and J ends were trimmed by 5 bases and 2 bases, with 14 bases remaining between them. The CDR3 DNA reads TGCGCCAGCAGTGCGGGGGAGACCCCTGGAAACACCATATATTTT. Translation gives CASSAGETPGNTIYF.

The V gene is TRBV5-1, the J gene TRBJ2-6; 7 bases map to TRBD1. The CDR3 loop spans 15 amino acids. CDR1 is SGHRS and CDR2 is YFSETQ in the germline V gene. V was clipped by 3 bases and J by 1 base; unmatched bases: 1. The CDR3 region is CASSWTGSGANVLTF. CDR3 sequence (DNA): TGCGCCAGCAGCTGGACAGGTTCTGGGGCCAACGTCCTGACTTTC.

The rearrangement uses TRBV19 and TRBJ2-3, with D perhaps TRBD1 (5 bases). Germline loops: CDR1 LNHDA, CDR2 SQIVND (reference sequence). The V gene lost 6 bases and the J gene lost 1 base, with 11 bases spanning the gap. CDR3 length: 14 amino acids. In DNA form, the CDR3 reads TGTGCCAGTAGAACAGGCCCAGGCACAGATACGCAGTATTTT. It translates to CASRTGPGTDTQYF.

The J gene is TRBJ2-3, the V gene TRBV5-1; D gene ambiguous. CDR1 and CDR2 (germline): SGHRS, YFSETQ. The V end lost 0 bases, the J end lost 2 bases, and 13 bases lay between the germline ends. The CDR3 spans 16 residues. This chain's CDR3 is CASSLALSPNTDTQYF. The DNA of the CDR3 is TGCGCCAGCAGCTTGGCCCTCTCCCCTAACACAGATACGCAGTATTTT.

The genes are TRBV10-1 and TRBJ1-6; the D gene is possibly TRBD1 (6 bases). The CDR3 sequence is 14 residues long. The V gene's germline CDR1 is WNHNN and CDR2 SYGVQD (reference sequence). V lost 7 bases and J 6 bases, leaving 13 bases between the germline ends. DNA of the CDR3: TGCGCCAGCACCGATGGGGGCTTTAATTCACCCCTCCACTTT. It codes for CASTDGGFNSPLHF.

V gene TRBV6-6 combines with J gene TRBJ1-6; 11 bases agree with TRBD1. CDR1 and CDR2 (germline): MNHNY, SVGAGI (reference sequence). This CDR3 spans 16 amino acids. The trim removed 1 base at V and 8 bases at J, leaving 4 bases unmatched. The CDR3 loop is CASSYFGQGAYSPLHF. The CDR3 region has the DNA TGTGCCAGCAGTTACTTTGGACAGGGGGCATATTCACCCCTCCACTTT.

This clone was seen only once. The chain couples TRBV9 to TRBJ1-1, with D hard to call. The CDR3 consists of 16 residues. V was pared by 4 bases and J by 0 bases, with 16 bases between. Germline CDR1 reads SGDLS; CDR2 reads YYNGEE. The CDR3 sequence: CASSTVSGRMNTEAFF. The DNA for the CDR3 is TGTGCCAGCAGCACGGTGAGTGGCCGGATGAACACTGAAGCTTTCTTT.

The rearrangement joins TRBV6-6 to TRBJ2-1, with TRBD2 identical over 9 bases. There are 15 residues in the CDR3. Trimming at V came to 2 bases and at J to 5 bases, leaving 4 bases not matched to a gene. Per the germline V gene, CDR1 is MNHNY and CDR2 is SVGAGI (reference sequence). Here the CDR3 reads CASSYQGGRDNEQFF. The CDR3 DNA reads as TGTGCCAGCAGTTACCAGGGCGGGAGGGACAATGAGCAGTTCTTC.